This is a list of T cell receptor beta chains from one sample in a study of identical twins. TCRdb processed the 5' RACE reads anew with MiXCR; each CDR3 protein has one entry. This repertoire shows 500,000 to 650,000 distinct CDR3 sequences, approximately 20% found once; its top ten account for 0.48%. These records were also assigned to another study, of yellow fever vaccine responses in identical twins.

The sequencing input was CD4+ T cells sorted from blood. The receptors here all came from a woman aged 18-30 years in good health. CDR3s include the opening cysteine and the closing phenylalanine or tryptophan. D genes are given only for firm matches. A row's size may be missing; if present it is once, few, many or a size class.

size	D	J	V	DNA	CDR3
-	TRBD1	TRBJ1-6	TRBV7-8	TGTGCCAGCAGCGCGTCAGGGGGGAATTCACCCCTCCACTTT	CASSASGGNSPLHF
-	-	TRBJ2-1	TRBV5-5	TGTGCCAGCAGCTTGGACAGACGAACCTACAATGAGCAGTTCTTC	CASSLDRRTYNEQFF
few	TRBD2	TRBJ2-3	TRBV24-1	TGTGCCACCAGTGATCCGCCATTTGCGGGAGCTAGCACAGATACGCAGTATTTT	CATSDPPFAGASTDTQYF
few	TRBD2	TRBJ2-7	TRBV10-2	TGCGCCAGCGAAATCCCAAGCGGGAGGTATGTCAGGACCTACGAGCAGTACTTC	CASEIPSGRYVRTYEQYF
-	-	TRBJ1-1	TRBV20-1	TGCAGTGCTTCACACAGGAACACTGAAGCTTTCTTT	CSASHRNTEAFF
-	-	TRBJ1-1	TRBV11-2	TGTGCCAGCAGCCCTATGCGAAGGGTTACTGAAGCTTTCTTT	CASSPMRRVTEAFF
few	-	TRBJ2-5	TRBV10-3	TGTGCCATCAGTAACAGGGAACGAGAGACCCAGTACTTC	CAISNRERETQYF
few	-	TRBJ1-3	TRBV15	TGTGCCACCAGCCCCCTGGGCAGGGGTATGGACACCATATATTTT	CATSPLGRGMDTIYF
-	TRBD1	TRBJ2-5	TRBV7-2	TGTGCCAGCAGCTTAGGTTCCGGGACAGGGGGGACCCAGTACTTC	CASSLGSGTGGTQYF
few	TRBD2	TRBJ2-2	TRBV6-5	TGTGCCAGCAGTTACTCAAGTATGGGACTAGCGGGCACCGGGGAGCTGTTTTTT	CASSYSSMGLAGTGELFF
-	TRBD2	TRBJ2-1	TRBV12-3/TRBV12-4	TGTGCCAGCAGGTCTTTAGTGGGGGGGACGTCCTACAATGAGCAGTTCTTC	CASRSLVGGTSYNEQFF
-	-	TRBJ2-3	TRBV5-1	TGCGCCAGCAGCTTGGGACAGCCCACCTATAGCACAGATACGCAGTATTTT	CASSLGQPTYSTDTQYF
-	-	TRBJ2-1	TRBV6-1	TGTGCCAGCAGACAACTCCTCTTTAGCGGTGAGCAGTTCTTC	CASRQLLFSGEQFF
-	-	TRBJ1-1	TRBV7-3	TGTGCCAGCAGCTTTGGGACGGAGAACACTGAAGCTTTCTTT	CASSFGTENTEAFF
few	TRBD1	TRBJ1-6	TRBV3-1	TGTGCCAGCAGCCCTGGACAGGGAAGGAATTCACCCCTCCACTTT	CASSPGQGRNSPLHF
-	-	TRBJ2-1	TRBV7-9	TGTGCCAGCAGCTTATTCGGCAGGGGACACCAAACCGATGAGCAGTTCTTC	CASSLFGRGHQTDEQFF
many	-	TRBJ2-3	TRBV3-1	TGTGCCAGCAGCCAAGGGGGCGGTACGCAGTATTTT	CASSQGGGTQYF
-	-	TRBJ2-1	TRBV7-7	TGTGCCAGCAGCCCGCCCCCCCATGAGCAGTTCTTC	CASSPPPHEQFF
few	-	TRBJ2-3	TRBV5-1	TGCGCCAGCAGCTTGCAGGGAGGTGCCGATACGCAGTATTTT	CASSLQGGADTQYF
-	-	TRBJ2-2	TRBV21-1	TGTGCCAGCAGCAAAGCAATGGGAGGGAACACCGGGGAGCTGTTTTTT	CASSKAMGGNTGELFF
few	-	TRBJ2-7	TRBV20-1	TGCAGTGCTAGAGATAGTTTGAGTCCCAACTACGAGCAGTACTTC	CSARDSLSPNYEQYF
-	-	TRBJ1-2	TRBV5-1	TGCGCCAGCAGCCCCTCGGAAGCCCTCTATGGCTACACCTTC	CASSPSEALYGYTF
few	TRBD1	TRBJ1-5	TRBV12-3/TRBV12-4	TGTGCCAGCACCCCACGACAGGGGAGCGATCAGCCCCAGCATTTT	CASTPRQGSDQPQHF
-	-	TRBJ2-6	TRBV28	TGTGCCAGCAGGAGGGAGACTCGCTCTGGGGCCAACGTCCTGACTTTC	CASRRETRSGANVLTF
-	-	TRBJ2-7	TRBV5-1	TGCGCCAGCAGCTCCTCCCGGGGCACCCGCGAGTGGTACTTC	CASSSSRGTREWYF
few	-	TRBJ2-2	TRBV7-9	TGTGCCAGCAGCCCGTCGGGGTCGAACACCGGGGAGCTGTTTTTT	CASSPSGSNTGELFF
-	-	TRBJ2-1	TRBV12-3/TRBV12-4	TGTGCCAGCAGTTTAGAGCAGGGGATGAGTGGTGAGCAGTTCTTC	CASSLEQGMSGEQFF
-	-	TRBJ1-5	TRBV6-1	TGTGCCAGCAGTGATTTGGATCAGCCCCAGCATTTT	CASSDLDQPQHF
-	TRBD2	TRBJ2-7	TRBV20-1	TGCAGTGCTCAACTAGCGGGACGGCCCTACGAGCAGTACTTC	CSAQLAGRPYEQYF
many	TRBD2	TRBJ2-1	TRBV20-1	TGCAGTGCTAGAACCTGGACTAGCGGGAGGTGGAATGAGCAGTTCTTC	CSARTWTSGRWNEQFF
many	TRBD2	TRBJ2-2	TRBV29-1	TGCAGCGTTGAAGATCTAGGTGGTAGCGGGAATAGGGAGCTGTTTTTT	CSVEDLGGSGNRELFF
few	TRBD2	TRBJ2-7	TRBV4-2	TGTGCCAGCAGCCAAGCGGACGGAGCGGGAGGCTCCTACGAGCAGTACTTC	CASSQADGAGGSYEQYF
-	-	TRBJ1-5	TRBV12-3/TRBV12-4	TGTGCCAGCAGTTTAGTCCCAGGGCCCCAGCATTTT	CASSLVPGPQHF
once	-	TRBJ2-7	TRBV15	TGTGCCACCAGCAACGAACCACTAGCCAACGAGCAGTACTTC	CATSNEPLANEQYF
-	-	TRBJ1-5	TRBV4-1	TGCGCCAGCAGCCAAGATCCAGGACAGATCAATCAGCCCCAGCATTTT	CASSQDPGQINQPQHF
-	TRBD2	TRBJ2-5	TRBV9	TGTGCCAGCAGCGTATGGGATCTGGGAGCGGGGGGGCCTCTTGTAGAGACCCAGTACTTC	CASSVWDLGAGGPLVETQYF
-	-	TRBJ2-5	TRBV6-5	TGTGCCACCAGAGGACCGCGAGAGACCCAGTACTTC	CATRGPRETQYF
-	TRBD1	TRBJ2-6	TRBV5-1	TGCGCCAGCAGCCCAAATCCGGGACAGGGGACTGGGGCCAACGTCCTGACTTTC	CASSPNPGQGTGANVLTF
-	-	TRBJ2-1	TRBV29-1	TGCAGTACAGGGCACAATGAGCAGTTCTTC	CSTGHNEQFF
few	-	TRBJ2-1	TRBV29-1	TGCAGCGATTTGGACCGCCCCAATGAGCAGTTCTTC	CSDLDRPNEQFF
-	TRBD1	TRBJ1-6	TRBV6-4	TGTGCCAGCAGTGACTCGACAGGGTGGGGTTCACCCCTCCACTTT	CASSDSTGWGSPLHF
-	-	TRBJ2-1	TRBV21-1	TGTGCCAGCAGCCGGAGGACTAGCGGGAACAATGAGCAGTTCTTC	CASSRRTSGNNEQFF
-	TRBD1	TRBJ1-4	TRBV7-2	TGTGCCAGCAGCTTCGACAGGGGAGGTGAAAAACTGTTTTTT	CASSFDRGGEKLFF
-	-	TRBJ2-7	TRBV20-1	TGCAGTGCTAGAGATAATAGCATGAAGCAGTACTTC	CSARDNSMKQYF
few	-	TRBJ1-2	TRBV20-1	TGCAGTGCCTCAGGGTGGGGGGTTGAAGGCTACACCTTC	CSASGWGVEGYTF
-	TRBD2	TRBJ2-1	TRBV11-3	TGTGCCAGCAGCTTGGCTCCTGGCGGGAGGGCCGGAAATGAGCAGTTCTTC	CASSLAPGGRAGNEQFF
-	-	TRBJ2-4	TRBV6-1	TGTGCCAGCAGCCTAGATTTAGCCAAAAACATTCAGTACTTC	CASSLDLAKNIQYF
many	-	TRBJ2-1	TRBV15	TGTGCCACCAGCAGAGATAGAAACTCCTACAATGAGCAGTTCTTC	CATSRDRNSYNEQFF
-	TRBD2	TRBJ2-3	TRBV20-1	TGCAGTGCTCCTACTAGCGGGAGGGGTTCAGATACGCAGTATTTT	CSAPTSGRGSDTQYF
few	TRBD1	TRBJ2-1	TRBV11-2	TGTGCCAGCAGCTTGGGTACCGGGACAGTCCAGTTCTTC	CASSLGTGTVQFF
-	TRBD2	TRBJ2-1	TRBV5-1	TGCGCCAGCAGCTCGACTAGCGGGAGAATGTATGAGCAGTTCTTC	CASSSTSGRMYEQFF